This is a list of T cell receptor beta chains from one sample in a study of beta chain features in type 1 diabetes. Clones were read by immunoSEQ multiplex PCR, and TCRdb kept only the in-frame ones, dropping some. The profile covers approximately 360,000 clones, with approximately 12% appearing a single time and about 0.01% taken by the ten largest. The source material was naive CD4+ T cells from blood. These receptor sequences come from a woman between 18 and 29 years old with type 1 diabetes. Both conserved end residues are part of each CDR3. Each record gives: V gene, D gene, J gene, CDR3 length, clone size, CDR3 protein, CDR3 DNA. D genes are given only for firm matches. Size is stated for part of the rows, as once, few or many counts, or as a class when the clone is expanded.

v_gene: TRBV7-9; d_gene: TRBD1; j_gene: TRBJ2-1; len: 14; abundance: .; CDR3aa: CAVGQVYSYNEQFF; CDR3nt: TGTGCCGTCGGACAGGTCTACTCCTACAATGAGCAGTTCTTC
v_gene: TRBV4-3; d_gene: TRBD2; j_gene: TRBJ2-7; len: 17; abundance: .; CDR3aa: CASSQGGRTSGSYEQYF; CDR3nt: TGCGCCAGCAGCCAAGGTGGGAGGACTAGCGGGAGCTACGAGCAGTACTTC
v_gene: TRBV18; d_gene: TRBD1; j_gene: TRBJ2-7; len: 14; abundance: once; CDR3aa: CASSPLDRGVEQYF; CDR3nt: TGTGCCAGCTCACCTCTGGACAGGGGAGTCGAGCAGTACTTC
v_gene: TRBV9; d_gene: .; j_gene: TRBJ1-3; len: 17; abundance: few; CDR3aa: CASSVASGAYSGNTIYF; CDR3nt: TGTGCCAGCAGCGTCGCCAGCGGTGCATACTCTGGAAACACCATATATTTT
v_gene: TRBV28; d_gene: TRBD1; j_gene: TRBJ1-1; len: 12; abundance: few; CDR3aa: CASRQGQGEAFF; CDR3nt: TGTGCCAGCAGGCAGGGACAGGGTGAAGCTTTCTTT
v_gene: TRBV5-4; d_gene: .; j_gene: TRBJ2-3; len: 12; abundance: few; CDR3aa: CASENDASGQYF; CDR3nt: TGTGCCAGCGAGAACGACGCTTCGGGGCAGTATTTT
v_gene: TRBV7-9; d_gene: .; j_gene: TRBJ1-1; len: 14; abundance: few; CDR3aa: CASSPRERTAEAFF; CDR3nt: TGTGCCAGCAGCCCCCGAGAGCGGACGGCTGAAGCTTTCTTT
v_gene: TRBV7-7; d_gene: .; j_gene: TRBJ2-1; len: 13; abundance: .; CDR3aa: CASSLDAANEQFF; CDR3nt: TGTGCTAGCAGCTTGGATGCGGCCAATGAGCAGTTCTTC
v_gene: TRBV5-1; d_gene: .; j_gene: TRBJ1-1; len: 15; abundance: few; CDR3aa: CASSLPTGRGTEAFF; CDR3nt: TGCGCCAGCAGCTTGCCTACAGGGAGGGGCACTGAAGCTTTCTTT
v_gene: TRBV27; d_gene: .; j_gene: TRBJ2-3; len: 13; abundance: few; CDR3aa: CASRRTSTDTQYF; CDR3nt: TGTGCCAGCAGAAGGACTAGCACAGATACGCAGTATTTT
v_gene: TRBV7-2; d_gene: TRBD1; j_gene: TRBJ2-7; len: 16; abundance: few; CDR3aa: CASSRLSRTGTYEQYF; CDR3nt: TGTGCCAGCAGCCGTCTTTCTCGGACAGGTACCTACGAGCAGTACTTC
v_gene: TRBV18; d_gene: .; j_gene: TRBJ2-3; len: 13; abundance: .; CDR3aa: CASSPMEKDTQYF; CDR3nt: TGTGCCAGCTCACCAATGGAGAAGGATACGCAGTATTTT
v_gene: TRBV7-9; d_gene: .; j_gene: TRBJ1-6; len: 15; abundance: few; CDR3aa: CASSPLRVGNSPLHF; CDR3nt: TGTGCCAGCAGCCCTCTCAGGGTTGGTAATTCACCCCTCCACTTT
v_gene: TRBV5-4; d_gene: .; j_gene: TRBJ2-2; len: 15; abundance: few; CDR3aa: CASRGGGRVVGELFF; CDR3nt: TGTGCCAGCAGAGGCGGTGGCAGGGTGGTCGGGGAGCTGTTTTTT
v_gene: TRBV28; d_gene: .; j_gene: TRBJ1-4; len: 13; abundance: .; CDR3aa: CASSSPLYEKLFF; CDR3nt: TGTGCCAGCAGTTCCCCCCTTTATGAAAAACTGTTTTTT
v_gene: TRBV9; d_gene: .; j_gene: TRBJ1-5; len: 13; abundance: .; CDR3aa: CASSVAPSQPQHF; CDR3nt: TGTGCCAGCAGCGTAGCTCCGAGTCAGCCCCAGCATTTT
v_gene: TRBV2; d_gene: TRBD2; j_gene: TRBJ2-7; len: 15; abundance: few; CDR3aa: CASRISGLADYEQYF; CDR3nt: TGTGCCAGCAGAATATCGGGACTAGCGGACTACGAGCAGTACTTC
v_gene: TRBV7-9; d_gene: .; j_gene: TRBJ2-1; len: 13; abundance: few; CDR3aa: CASSGSSSNEQFF; CDR3nt: TGTGCCAGCAGTGGAAGTAGCTCCAATGAGCAGTTCTTC
v_gene: TRBV28; d_gene: .; j_gene: TRBJ2-1; len: 15; abundance: .; CDR3aa: CASRLIGTSYNEQFF; CDR3nt: TGTGCCAGCAGACTCATCGGGACTTCCTACAATGAGCAGTTCTTC
v_gene: TRBV14; d_gene: .; j_gene: TRBJ1-4; len: 16; abundance: .; CDR3aa: CASSQGSALGNEKLFF; CDR3nt: TGTGCCAGCAGCCAAGGCAGCGCCCTTGGGAATGAAAAACTGTTTTTT
v_gene: TRBV19; d_gene: TRBD1; j_gene: TRBJ2-3; len: 16; abundance: few; CDR3aa: CASLPDRTTGTDTQYF; CDR3nt: TGTGCCAGTCTACCCGACCGAACGACAGGGACAGATACGCAGTATTTT
v_gene: TRBV21-1; d_gene: .; j_gene: TRBJ1-1; len: 16; abundance: few; CDR3aa: CASSKASAGPRTEAFF; CDR3nt: TGTGCCAGCAGCAAAGCGAGCGCAGGGCCTCGTACTGAAGCTTTCTTT
v_gene: TRBV30; d_gene: TRBD2; j_gene: TRBJ2-3; len: 13; abundance: .; CDR3aa: CAWRVLAGRKQYF; CDR3nt: TGTGCCTGGAGGGTACTAGCGGGGAGGAAGCAGTATTTT
v_gene: TRBV5-1; d_gene: TRBD2; j_gene: TRBJ2-7; len: 14; abundance: once; CDR3aa: CASSRPSGSYEQYF; CDR3nt: TGCGCCAGCAGTCGTCCTAGCGGGAGTTACGAGCAGTACTTC
v_gene: TRBV6-5; d_gene: TRBD1; j_gene: TRBJ1-2; len: 13; abundance: .; CDR3aa: CASGTGLVYGYTF; CDR3nt: TGTGCCAGCGGGACAGGGCTAGTCTATGGCTACACCTTC
v_gene: TRBV7-2; d_gene: .; j_gene: TRBJ2-5; len: 11; abundance: .; CDR3aa: CASSFLSTQYF; CDR3nt: TGTGCCAGCAGCTTCCTCTCGACCCAGTACTTC
v_gene: TRBV7-6; d_gene: .; j_gene: TRBJ2-7; len: 14; abundance: .; CDR3aa: CASSHNQGSYEQYF; CDR3nt: TGTGCCAGCAGCCATAACCAGGGTTCCTACGAGCAGTACTTC
v_gene: TRBV2; d_gene: TRBD2; j_gene: TRBJ2-3; len: 14; abundance: .; CDR3aa: CASSRDYSTDTQYF; CDR3nt: TGTGCCAGCAGCCGGGACTATAGCACAGATACGCAGTATTTT
v_gene: TRBV5-1; d_gene: .; j_gene: TRBJ1-4; len: 14; abundance: few; CDR3aa: CASSSRQGGEKLFF; CDR3nt: TGCGCCAGCAGCTCGCGGCAGGGTGGGGAAAAACTGTTTTTT
v_gene: TRBV6-5; d_gene: .; j_gene: TRBJ1-2; len: 12; abundance: .; CDR3aa: CASSGPALGYTF; CDR3nt: TGTGCCAGCTCTGGCCCTGCTCTTGGCTACACCTTC
v_gene: TRBV4-3; d_gene: TRBD1; j_gene: TRBJ1-1; len: 17; abundance: .; CDR3aa: CASSRGQGGPMNTEAFF; CDR3nt: TGCGCCAGCAGCCGGGGACAGGGGGGACCAATGAACACTGAAGCTTTCTTT
v_gene: TRBV18; d_gene: .; j_gene: TRBJ2-2; len: 16; abundance: .; CDR3aa: CASSPPGTLNTGELFF; CDR3nt: TGTGCCAGCTCACCACCCGGGACTCTCAACACCGGGGAGCTGTTTTTT
v_gene: TRBV5-1; d_gene: TRBD1; j_gene: TRBJ2-7; len: 14; abundance: few; CDR3aa: CASSSRDSGYEQYF; CDR3nt: TGCGCCAGCAGCTCCCGGGACAGTGGCTACGAGCAGTACTTC
v_gene: TRBV2; d_gene: TRBD2; j_gene: TRBJ2-1; len: 15; abundance: few; CDR3aa: CASSEFAGGPNEQFF; CDR3nt: TGTGCCAGCAGTGAATTCGCGGGAGGGCCGAATGAGCAGTTCTTC
v_gene: TRBV30; d_gene: TRBD1; j_gene: TRBJ1-1; len: 13; abundance: .; CDR3aa: CAWSFRTGREAFF; CDR3nt: TGTGCCTGGAGTTTTAGGACAGGGAGGGAAGCTTTCTTT
v_gene: TRBV4-1; d_gene: TRBD1; j_gene: TRBJ2-6; len: 17; abundance: .; CDR3aa: CASSLGQGAGGANVLTF; CDR3nt: TGCGCCAGCAGCCTCGGACAGGGGGCTGGTGGGGCCAACGTCCTGACTTTC
v_gene: TRBV14; d_gene: .; j_gene: TRBJ1-4; len: 15; abundance: .; CDR3aa: CASSPGGLTNEKLFF; CDR3nt: TGTGCCAGCAGCCCCGGAGGGCTAACTAATGAAAAACTGTTTTTT
v_gene: TRBV2; d_gene: .; j_gene: TRBJ2-6; len: 14; abundance: few; CDR3aa: CAYETAPGANVLTF; CDR3nt: TGTGCCTACGAGACAGCCCCTGGGGCCAACGTCCTGACTTTC
v_gene: TRBV15; d_gene: TRBD2; j_gene: TRBJ2-1; len: 18; abundance: few; CDR3aa: CATSRDRVGPGGINEQFF; CDR3nt: TGTGCCACCAGCAGAGATCGTGTTGGTCCGGGGGGTATCAATGAGCAGTTCTTC
v_gene: TRBV6-6; d_gene: .; j_gene: TRBJ2-7; len: 12; abundance: few; CDR3aa: CASSPSGYEQYF; CDR3nt: TGTGCCAGCAGCCCCTCGGGGTACGAGCAGTACTTC
v_gene: TRBV28; d_gene: .; j_gene: TRBJ2-3; len: 11; abundance: .; CDR3aa: CASSLTDTQYF; CDR3nt: TGTGCCAGCAGTCTTACAGATACGCAGTATTTT
v_gene: TRBV7-2; d_gene: TRBD1; j_gene: TRBJ1-6; len: 14; abundance: .; CDR3aa: CASSQRQGASPLHF; CDR3nt: TGTGCCAGCAGCCAGAGACAGGGAGCTTCACCCCTCCACTTT
v_gene: TRBV30; d_gene: .; j_gene: TRBJ1-4; len: 14; abundance: .; CDR3aa: CACLPRDKTGKLFF; CDR3nt: TGTGCCTGCCTACCTCGGGACAAAACCGGAAAACTGTTTTTT
v_gene: TRBV18; d_gene: TRBD2; j_gene: TRBJ2-5; len: 18; abundance: few; CDR3aa: CASSPPTTSGKKGETQYF; CDR3nt: TGTGCCAGCTCACCACCGACGACTAGCGGGAAAAAAGGAGAGACCCAGTACTTC
v_gene: TRBV7-8; d_gene: .; j_gene: TRBJ1-1; len: 16; abundance: few; CDR3aa: CASSPRRHRMNTEAFF; CDR3nt: TGTGCCAGCAGCCCCCGCAGGCACAGGATGAACACTGAAGCTTTCTTT
v_gene: TRBV7-2; d_gene: TRBD2; j_gene: TRBJ2-1; len: 13; abundance: .; CDR3aa: CASVAGEYNEQFF; CDR3nt: TGTGCCAGCGTAGCGGGAGAATACAATGAGCAGTTCTTC
v_gene: TRBV6-6; d_gene: .; j_gene: TRBJ1-2; len: 14; abundance: .; CDR3aa: CASSPLAENYGYTF; CDR3nt: TGTGCCAGCAGTCCCCTGGCGGAAAACTATGGCTACACCTTC
v_gene: TRBV2; d_gene: .; j_gene: TRBJ2-5; len: 10; abundance: few; CDR3aa: CATQVETQYF; CDR3nt: TGTGCCACACAGGTCGAGACCCAGTACTTC
v_gene: TRBV28; d_gene: TRBD1; j_gene: TRBJ1-1; len: 14; abundance: .; CDR3aa: CASSLPGGNTEAFF; CDR3nt: TGTGCCAGCAGTTTACCAGGGGGCAACACTGAAGCTTTCTTT
v_gene: TRBV11-1; d_gene: .; j_gene: TRBJ2-7; len: 13; abundance: few; CDR3aa: CASSPRSSYEQYF; CDR3nt: TGTGCCAGCAGCCCCCGGAGCTCCTACGAGCAGTACTTC
v_gene: TRBV30; d_gene: .; j_gene: TRBJ1-5; len: 14; abundance: few; CDR3aa: CAWSATNSNQPQHF; CDR3nt: TGTGCCTGGAGTGCGACTAACAGCAATCAGCCCCAGCATTTT
v_gene: TRBV29-1; d_gene: .; j_gene: TRBJ1-1; len: 16; abundance: few; CDR3aa: CSVEERSGQPNTEAFF; CDR3nt: TGCAGCGTTGAAGAGCGGTCCGGACAGCCTAACACTGAAGCTTTCTTT
v_gene: TRBV4-3; d_gene: .; j_gene: TRBJ2-1; len: 16; abundance: .; CDR3aa: CASSQPQGGIRGEQFF; CDR3nt: TGCGCCAGCAGCCAACCTCAGGGGGGAATCCGGGGTGAGCAGTTCTTC
v_gene: TRBV11-2; d_gene: TRBD2; j_gene: TRBJ2-1; len: 16; abundance: few; CDR3aa: CASSLEGTRVLNEQFF; CDR3nt: TGTGCCAGCAGCTTAGAAGGGACTAGAGTGCTCAATGAGCAGTTCTTC
v_gene: TRBV9; d_gene: TRBD1; j_gene: TRBJ1-5; len: 14; abundance: .; CDR3aa: CASSPGTGDGPQHF; CDR3nt: TGTGCCAGCAGCCCTGGGACAGGCGATGGTCCCCAGCATTTT